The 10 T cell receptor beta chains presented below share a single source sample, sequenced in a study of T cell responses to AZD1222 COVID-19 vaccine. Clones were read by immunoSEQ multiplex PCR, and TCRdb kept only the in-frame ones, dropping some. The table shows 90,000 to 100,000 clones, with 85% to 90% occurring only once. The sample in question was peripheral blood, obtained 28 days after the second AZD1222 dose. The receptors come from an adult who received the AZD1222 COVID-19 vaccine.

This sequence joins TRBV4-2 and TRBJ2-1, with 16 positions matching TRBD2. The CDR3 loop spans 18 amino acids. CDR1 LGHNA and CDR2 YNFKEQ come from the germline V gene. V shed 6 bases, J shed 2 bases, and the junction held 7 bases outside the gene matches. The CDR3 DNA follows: TGTGCCAGCAGACCCGGGACTAGCGGGAGGGGAGCCTACAATGAGCAGTTCTTC. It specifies CASRPGTSGRGAYNEQFF.

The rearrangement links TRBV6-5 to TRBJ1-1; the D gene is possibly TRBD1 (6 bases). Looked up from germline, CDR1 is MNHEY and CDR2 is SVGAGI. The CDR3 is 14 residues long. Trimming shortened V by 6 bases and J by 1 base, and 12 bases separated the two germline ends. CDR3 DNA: TGTGCCAGCAGACCGTCGACAGGGAACACTGAAGCTTTCTTT. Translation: CASRPSTGNTEAFF.

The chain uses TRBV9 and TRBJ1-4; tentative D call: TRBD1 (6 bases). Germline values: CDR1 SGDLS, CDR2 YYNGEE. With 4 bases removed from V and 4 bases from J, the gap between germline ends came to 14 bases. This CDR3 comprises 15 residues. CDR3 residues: CASSIDRTLNEKLFF. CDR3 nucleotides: TGTGCCAGCAGCATAGACAGGACGCTTAATGAAAAACTGTTTTTT.

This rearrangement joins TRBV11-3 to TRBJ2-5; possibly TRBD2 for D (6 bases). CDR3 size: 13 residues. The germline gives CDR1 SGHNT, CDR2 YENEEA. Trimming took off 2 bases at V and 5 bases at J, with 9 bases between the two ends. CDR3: CASSLTRGETQYF. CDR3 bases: TGTGCCAGCAGCTTAACCCGGGGGGAGACCCAGTACTTC.

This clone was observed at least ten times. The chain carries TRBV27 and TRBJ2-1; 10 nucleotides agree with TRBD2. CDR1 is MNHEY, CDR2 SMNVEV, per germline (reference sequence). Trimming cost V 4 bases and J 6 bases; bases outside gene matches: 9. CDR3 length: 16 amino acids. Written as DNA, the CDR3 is TGTGCCAGCAGTTCCGGCCGACTAGCGGGCACCAATGAGCAGTTCTTC. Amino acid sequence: CASSSGRLAGTNEQFF.

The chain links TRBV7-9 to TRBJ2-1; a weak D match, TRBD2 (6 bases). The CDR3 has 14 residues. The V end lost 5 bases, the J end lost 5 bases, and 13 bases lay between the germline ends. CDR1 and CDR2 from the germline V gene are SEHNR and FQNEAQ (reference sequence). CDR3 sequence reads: CASSPGLSNNEQFF. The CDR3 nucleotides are TGTGCCAGCAGCCCCGGACTATCCAACAATGAGCAGTTCTTC. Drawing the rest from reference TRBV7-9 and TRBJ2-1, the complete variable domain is DTGVSQNPRHKITKRGQNVTFRCDPISEHNRLYWYRQTLGQGPEFLTYFQNEAQLEKSRLLSDRFSAERPKGSFSTLEIQRTEQGDSAMYLCASSPGLSNNEQFFGPGTRLTVL.

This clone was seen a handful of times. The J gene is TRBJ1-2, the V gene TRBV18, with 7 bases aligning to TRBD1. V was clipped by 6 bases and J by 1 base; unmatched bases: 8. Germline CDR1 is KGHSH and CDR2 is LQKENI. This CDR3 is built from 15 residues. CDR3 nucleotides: TGTGCCAGCTCGGAACCGGGACAGTATAACTATGGCTACACCTTC. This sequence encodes CASSEPGQYNYGYTF.

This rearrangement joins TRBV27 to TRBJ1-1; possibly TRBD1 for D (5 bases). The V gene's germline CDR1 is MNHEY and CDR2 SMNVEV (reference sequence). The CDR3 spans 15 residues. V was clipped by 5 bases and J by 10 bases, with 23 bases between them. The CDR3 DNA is TGTGCCAGCAGTCCCAGCTGGCAGACTACGGGACGAGCTTTCTTT. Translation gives CASSPSWQTTGRAFF.

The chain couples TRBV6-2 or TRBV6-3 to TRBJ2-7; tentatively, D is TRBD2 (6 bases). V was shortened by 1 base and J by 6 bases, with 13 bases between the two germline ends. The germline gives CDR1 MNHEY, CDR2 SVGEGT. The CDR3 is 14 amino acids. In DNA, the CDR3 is TGTGCCAGCAGTTACTTGACTAGTACTCTCGAGCAGTACTTC. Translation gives CASSYLTSTLEQYF.

The CDR3 is CASSLASSYEQYF. The CDR3 DNA sequence: TGTGCCAGCAGCTTGGCTAGCTCCTACGAGCAGTACTTC. V usage is TRBV5-4 and J usage is TRBJ2-7, with D unclear. The CDR3 loop spans 13 amino acids. Germline V lookup: CDR1 SGHNT, CDR2 YYREEE (reference sequence). The V end lost 0 bases, the J end lost 0 bases, and 4 bases lay between the germline ends.